The 20 T cell receptor beta chains listed next were all sequenced from one sample in a study of T-cell memory formation after mild COVID-19. TCRdb analysed the 5' RACE reads with MiXCR anew, one entry per CDR3 protein. The top ten hold approximately 8.4% of the sample, which has 450,000 to 650,000 distinct CDR3 sequences, roughly a fifth seen once. Material: PBMCs or a T cell subset sorted from them (not recorded which). The source of these receptors is an adult woman who had mild COVID-19 (a few samples of this study predate the infection). Cell type and time point are not known.

This clonotype has a handful of counts. The V and J genes are TRBV25-1 and TRBJ2-3, with TRBD2 identical over 7 bases. The germline CDR1 and CDR2 sequences are MGHDK and SYGVNS. Germline trimming cut 4 bases from V and 1 base from J; bases unmatched to any gene: 2. The CDR3 has 14 residues. The CDR3 protein is CASSAGLGTDTQYF. Here the CDR3 DNA reads TGTGCCAGCAGTGCAGGACTAGGCACAGATACGCAGTATTTT.

The J gene is TRBJ2-7, the V gene TRBV27; 8 bases align to TRBD2. The CDR3 covers 14 residues. The V gene end was trimmed by 2 bases and the J gene end by 2 bases; junction bases not matched to a gene: 2. Germline V gives CDR1 MNHEY, CDR2 SMNVEV (reference sequence). DNA for the CDR3: TGTGCCAGCAGTTTAGCCGGGAGGGCCTACGAGCAGTACTTC. It codes for CASSLAGRAYEQYF.

The V call is TRBV7-2, the J call TRBJ2-3, with unresolved D. The CDR3 sequence is 11 residues long. Looked up from germline, CDR1 is SGHTA and CDR2 is FQGNSA. V lost 2 bases and J lost 7, with 4 bases in between. For the CDR3, the DNA is TGTGCCAGCAGCTTAAAAAATACGCAGTATTTT. It specifies CASSLKNTQYF.

This sequence joins TRBV2 and TRBJ1-6, with TRBD1 as a possible D gene (5 bases). There are 14 residues in the CDR3. Per germline, CDR1 SNHLY and CDR2 FYNNEI. V dropped 7 bases and J dropped 7 bases, with 14 bases sitting between them. In DNA form, the CDR3 reads TGTGCCAGCACTCTGGGACGGAAAAATTCACCCCTCCACTTT. This gives the protein CASTLGRKNSPLHF.

This chain connects TRBV19 to TRBJ1-5, with 9 bases lining up with TRBD1. Germline V gives CDR1 LNHDA, CDR2 SQIVND (reference sequence). With V trimmed by 10 bases and J by 0 bases, 10 bases remained unmatched. The CDR3 covers 16 residues. The CDR3 here is CATGTGLRNSNQPQHF. The CDR3 DNA follows: TGTGCCACCGGGACAGGGCTCAGGAATAGCAATCAGCCCCAGCATTTT.

This clonotype was recorded a few times. The V call is TRBV11-2, the J call TRBJ2-1, with 9 nucleotides matching TRBD2. With 5 bases clipped from V and 7 bases from J, the junction kept 12 bases outside the gene matches. CDR1 SGHAT and CDR2 FQNNGV come from the germline V gene. This CDR3 region has 16 residues. CDR3 residues: CASSPGYVLAGNEQFF. The CDR3 DNA is TGTGCCAGCAGCCCTGGTTACGTGCTAGCGGGAAATGAGCAGTTCTTC.

The rearrangement links TRBV7-2 to TRBJ2-7; D not certain. The CDR3 has 16 residues. Between the trimmed V and J ends, which lost 4 bases and 3 bases, there was a span of 19 bases. Looked up from germline, CDR1 is SGHTA and CDR2 is FQGNSA. The CDR3 protein is CASSSLPSYSGYEQYF. In DNA form, the CDR3 reads TGTGCCAGCAGCTCCCTACCGTCTTATTCGGGCTACGAGCAGTACTTC.

This clonotype was recorded many times. This rearrangement joins TRBV10-2 to TRBJ2-1; D gene unclear. CDR3 length: 15 residues. Trimming removed 6 bases at V and 0 bases at J, with 12 bases between. Germline V gives CDR1 WSHSY, CDR2 SAAADI. The CDR3: CASRQERSSYNEQFF. The CDR3 DNA follows: TGCGCCAGCAGGCAGGAGCGAAGCTCCTACAATGAGCAGTTCTTC.

J is TRBJ1-1 and V is TRBV7-9, with a tentative D call TRBD1 (6 bases). V shed 5 bases and J shed 6 bases, with 13 bases lying between them. CDR3 length equals 13 residues. CDR1 is SEHNR and CDR2 is FQNEAQ in the germline V gene (reference sequence). CDR3 sequence (DNA): TGTGCCAGCAGCCAAAACAGGGCCGCTGAAGCTTTCTTT. Translation: CASSQNRAAEAFF.

In nucleotides, the CDR3 is TGTGCCAGCAGCGTACTAGCGGCTCAAGAGACCCAGTACTTC. It translates to CASSVLAAQETQYF. V is TRBV5-4 and J is TRBJ2-5; 8 nucleotides line up with TRBD2. With 4 bases clipped from V and 2 bases from J, the junction kept 4 bases outside the gene matches. This CDR3 contains 14 residues. Germline values: CDR1 SGHNT, CDR2 YYREEE (reference sequence).

V is TRBV20-1 and J is TRBJ1-1; 7 positions match TRBD1. This CDR3 has 15 amino acids. J gave up 3 bases and V 0 bases, and 7 bases lay outside the gene matches. Germline V gene data show CDR1 as DFQATT and CDR2 as SNEGSKA (reference sequence). CDR3 coding DNA: TGCAGTGCTAGAGATGCTTTCAGGGGGGACACTGAAGCTTTCTTT. Amino acids: CSARDAFRGDTEAFF.

V is TRBV6-2 or TRBV6-3 and J is TRBJ2-6; a possible D gene is TRBD1 (5 bases). The length of the CDR3 is 20 residues. V was trimmed by 0 bases and J by 0 bases, leaving 18 bases between them. Germline CDR1 reads MNHEY; CDR2 reads SVGEGT. The CDR3 here is CASSYSWSRVFLSGANVLTF. CDR3 bases: TGTGCCAGCAGTTACTCGTGGAGCAGGGTCTTCCTCTCTGGGGCCAACGTCCTGACTTTC.

The table lists this clonotype with many counts. The chain uses TRBV7-8 and TRBJ2-1, with D possibly matching TRBD2 (5 bases). The CDR3 runs 11 residues. Germline assignment: CDR1 SGHVS and CDR2 FQNEAQ. The V gene lost 6 bases and the J gene lost 9 bases, with 9 bases spanning the gap. CDR3 region: CASSEGSEQFF. Here the CDR3 DNA reads TGTGCCAGCAGTGAGGGCAGTGAGCAGTTCTTC.

The chain carries TRBV19 and TRBJ2-2; D perhaps matches TRBD1 (5 bases). V lost 3 bases and J 6 bases, leaving 8 bases between the germline ends. Germline V CDR1 and CDR2: LNHDA, SQIVND (reference sequence). This CDR3 is 13 amino acids long. CDR3 loop: CASSIPGSGELFF. The DNA for the CDR3 is TGTGCCAGTAGTATTCCAGGGTCCGGGGAGCTGTTTTTT.

The sample holds many counts of this clonotype. The chain has TRBV7-9 and TRBJ2-1; the match to TRBD1 covers 9 bases. CDR1 and CDR2 (germline): SEHNR, FQNEAQ (reference sequence). Losses at the gene ends were 5 bases for V and 0 bases for J; bases not matched to a gene: 5. The CDR3 loop spans 16 amino acids. CDR3 bases: TGTGCCAGCAGCCCAGGACAGGGGTCCTCCTACAATGAGCAGTTCTTC. This codes for CASSPGQGSSYNEQFF.

Only a few counts were recorded for this clonotype. The rearrangement uses TRBV30 and TRBJ2-2; D uncertain. CDR3 length equals 14 residues. Germline V CDR1 and CDR2: GTSNPN, SVGIG (reference sequence). V lost 2 bases and J lost 6, with 13 bases in between. CDR3 loop: CAWSPAARPGELFF. For the CDR3, the DNA is TGTGCCTGGAGTCCGGCCGCCAGGCCCGGGGAGCTGTTTTTT.

This rearrangement joins TRBV4-1 to TRBJ1-1; D uncertain. The germline V gene has CDR1 MGHRA and CDR2 YSYEKL. This CDR3 region has 13 residues. V lost 6 bases to trimming and J lost 0 bases, with 8 bases between them. CDR3 loop: CASSTVMNTEAFF. CDR3 nucleotides: TGCGCCAGCAGTACAGTCATGAACACTGAAGCTTTCTTT.

This clonotype appeared a few times. At one of its ends the junction is not consistent with the germline gene, which may arise from a read error. The chain is built from TRBV6-2 or TRBV6-3 and TRBJ2-1, with 8 positions matching TRBD1. Germline loops: CDR1 MNHEY, CDR2 SVGEGT. The CDR3 is 19 residues long. CDR3: CANSFTGQGKVWGHNEQFF. CDR3 coding DNA: TGTGCCAACAGTTTTACCGGACAGGGCAAAGTGTGGGGGCACAATGAGCAGTTCTTC.

The chain couples TRBV5-1 to TRBJ1-5; D is unresolved. In germline, CDR1 is SGHRS, CDR2 YFSETQ. Between the trimmed V and J ends, which lost 0 bases and 6 bases, there was a span of 10 bases. This CDR3 region has 14 residues. CDR3 in amino acids: CASSLGGSAQPQHF. In DNA, the CDR3 is TGCGCCAGCAGCTTGGGAGGGTCGGCTCAGCCCCAGCATTTT.

This clonotype was seen repeatedly, ten times or more. The chain joins TRBV5-5 to TRBJ2-7, with D possibly TRBD2 on 6 matching bases. Trimming removed 0 bases at V and 3 bases at J, with 16 bases between. From germline, CDR1 is SGHKS and CDR2 YYEKEE (reference sequence). This CDR3 is built from 16 residues. The CDR3 spells CASSLDTASVVYEQYF. CDR3 DNA sequence: TGTGCCAGCAGCTTGGATACTGCTAGCGTGGTCTACGAGCAGTACTTC.